The 20 T cell receptor beta chains below were found in one sample sequenced in a study of T cell repertoires in cytomegalovirus infection. Antigen specificity for these receptors is unknown. TCRdb itself ran the reads through MiXCR, one entry per CDR3 protein. The sample contains approximately 350,000 distinct CDR3 sequences, approximately 30% of which appear only once. Sample: cultured PBMCs, taken from culture after CMV antigen stimulation. Source of these receptors: a human donor in good health (CMV status not recorded). Some clones in this sample may be carry-over from other donors' samples.

Comment on this clonotype: A read error is likely, as this CDR3 ends without the conserved phenylalanine or tryptophan. This chain joins TRBV7-8 and TRBJ2-3; D is unresolved. The CDR3 spans 15 residues. V gave up 1 base and J gave up 3 bases, with 11 bases separating them. Germline V gene sequence: CDR1 SGHVS, CDR2 FQNEAQ. CDR3 amino acids: CASSLGVGLTDTQYS. The CDR3 bases are TGTGCCAGCAGCTTAGGGGTGGGGTTGACAGATACGCAGTATTCT.

The J gene is TRBJ2-7, the V gene TRBV28, with D uncertain. CDR1 is MDHEN and CDR2 is SYDVKM in the germline V gene. Between the trimmed V and J ends, which lost 4 bases and 3 bases, there was a span of 10 bases. CDR3 length equals 13 residues. As DNA, the CDR3 is TGTGCCAGCAGTTGGGCGTCGAGCTACGAGCAGTACTTC. It is translated as CASSWASSYEQYF. Complete variable domain (other parts from reference TRBV28 and TRBJ2-7): DVKVTQSSRYLVKRTGEKVFLECVQDMDHENMFWYRQDPGLGLRLIYFSYDVKMKEKGDIPEGYSVSREKKERFSLILESASTNQTSMYLCASSWASSYEQYFGPGTRLTVT.

V usage is TRBV7-4 and J usage is TRBJ2-5; no definite D call. The CDR3 is made up of 12 amino acids. Deletions cut 3 bases from V and 5 bases from J, with 7 bases between. CDR1 is SGHVT, CDR2 SQSDAQ, per germline. The chain's CDR3 is CASSLSDETQYF. CDR3 nucleotides: TGTGCCAGCAGCTTGTCGGATGAGACCCAGTACTTC.

CDR3 sequence: CASSPTSGARPDVLV. The DNA for the CDR3 is TGTGCCAGCAGCCCTACTAGCGGAGCCCGCCCCGACGTACTGGTC. This rearrangement joins TRBV7-2 to TRBJ2-7, with 8 bases identical to TRBD2. CDR3 length: 15 amino acids. Germline loops: CDR1 SGHTA, CDR2 FQGNSA.

This chain joins TRBV6-2 or TRBV6-3 and TRBJ2-7; TRBD1 matches at 10 bases. Per the germline V gene, CDR1 is MNHEY and CDR2 is SVGEGT. The CDR3 covers 15 residues. Trimming cost V 2 bases and J 4 bases; bases outside gene matches: 5. CDR3 amino acids: CASSYETGGIYEQYF. The CDR3 bases are TGTGCCAGCAGTTACGAGACAGGGGGCATTTACGAGCAGTACTTC.

This rearrangement joins TRBV12-3 or TRBV12-4 to TRBJ1-5; tentatively, D is TRBD1 (6 bases). The CDR3 is 16 amino acids. Trimming took off 6 bases at V and 9 bases at J, with 24 bases between the two ends. CDR3 DNA sequence: TGTGCCAGCAGATTAAGTCTCCGGGACACTCTAGGGCCCCAGCATTTT. Its translation: CASRLSLRDTLGPQHF.

The chain couples TRBV3-1 to TRBJ2-6; D perhaps matches TRBD1 (5 bases). V shed 4 bases and J shed 3 bases, with 13 bases lying between them. Per the germline V gene, CDR1 is LGHDT and CDR2 is YNNKEL (reference sequence). This CDR3 region has 16 residues. CDR3 in DNA: TGTGCCAGCAGCCGGAGCAGGGATGGTGGGGCCAACGTCCTGACTTTC. Translating it yields CASSRSRDGGANVLTF.

This clonotype appeared a few times. This chain joins TRBV7-2 and TRBJ2-3, with 8 bases fitting TRBD2. Germline V gene data show CDR1 as SGHTA and CDR2 as FQGNSA. This CDR3 region has 14 residues. J lost 3 bases, V lost 5 bases, and 4 bases had no gene match. CDR3 bases: TGTGCCAGCAGCCAACGCGGGGGGACAGATACGCAGTATTTT. Translating gives CASSQRGGTDTQYF. The complete variable domain, with remaining parts taken from reference TRBV7-2 and TRBJ2-3, reads GAGVSQSPSNKVTEKGKDVELRCDPISGHTALYWYRQSLGQGLEFLIYFQGNSAPDKSGLPSDRFSAERTGGSVSTLTIQRTQQEDSAVYLCASSQRGGTDTQYFGPGTRLTVL.

This clonotype was observed at least ten times. The rearrangement uses TRBV28 and TRBJ1-2; weak D call: TRBD1 (5 bases). The CDR3 runs to 12 residues. Trimming left V 5 bases short and J 5 bases short, with 9 bases between. Germline V gives CDR1 MDHEN, CDR2 SYDVKM. CDR3 in amino acids: CASSRGRYGYTF. CDR3 coding DNA: TGTGCCAGCAGTCGGGGGAGGTATGGCTACACCTTC.

The CDR3 region is CASSQVGLAGGRNEQFF. Written as DNA, the CDR3 is TGCGCCAGCAGCCAAGTGGGACTAGCGGGAGGGCGCAATGAGCAGTTCTTC. V usage is TRBV4-1 and J usage is TRBJ2-1, with TRBD2 matching over 16 bases. CDR1 is MGHRA and CDR2 is YSYEKL in the germline V gene. With 1 base clipped from V and 6 bases from J, the junction kept 3 bases outside the gene matches. The CDR3 has 17 residues.

This clonotype was observed a few times. The chain uses TRBV7-6 and TRBJ2-2; D unresolved. V was clipped by 1 base and J by 4 bases, with 7 bases between them. The CDR3 runs 14 residues. From germline, CDR1 is SGHVS and CDR2 FNYEAQ. DNA of the CDR3: TGTGCCAGCAGCTTAGGAGGTGTCACCGGGGAGCTGTTTTTT. Translated, it gives CASSLGGVTGELFF. Supplemented by reference TRBV7-6 and TRBJ2-2, the full variable domain reads GAGVSQSPRYKVTKRGQDVALRCDPISGHVSLYWYRQALGQGPEFLTYFNYEAQQDKSGLPNDRFSAERPEGSISTLTIQRTEQRDSAMYRCASSLGGVTGELFFGEGSRLTVL.

This chain joins TRBV4-3 and TRBJ2-5; the match to TRBD2 covers 9 bases. In germline, CDR1 is LGHNA, CDR2 YSLEER. The CDR3 totals 15 residues. V shed 5 bases and J 4 bases; nucleotides not matched to a gene: 8. The DNA of the CDR3 is TGCGCCAGCAGCGGCGCGGGAGGGGGGGGAGAGACCCAGTACTTC. The encoded protein is CASSGAGGGGETQYF.

The chain links TRBV24-1 to TRBJ2-2; 7 positions agree with TRBD1. This CDR3 is built from 16 residues. The V segment lost 5 bases and the J segment 1 base; nucleotides outside the gene matches: 6. Germline V gene lookup returns CDR1 KGHDR and CDR2 SFDVKD. The CDR3 DNA reads TGTGCCACCAGTGGTAGGGGGCCCCAGAACACCGGGGAGCTGTTTTTT. Its protein product is CATSGRGPQNTGELFF.

The chain joins TRBV19 to TRBJ2-2; D ambiguous. From germline, CDR1 is LNHDA and CDR2 SQIVND (reference sequence). The CDR3 runs 13 residues. V dropped 7 bases and J dropped 6 bases, with 12 bases sitting between them. The CDR3 DNA is TGTGCCAGTAAAGCAGAAGGTGCCGGGGAGCTGTTTTTT. It yields the protein CASKAEGAGELFF.

This chain uses TRBV12-5 with TRBJ1-2; D call uncertain. Trimming removed 2 bases from V and 8 bases from J, with 18 bases in between. CDR3 size: 15 residues. CDR1 and CDR2 (germline): LGHNT, FRNRAP. The CDR3 spells CASGLPGTGRGGYTF. The DNA of the CDR3 is TGTGCTAGTGGTTTGCCCGGTACGGGCCGGGGAGGCTACACCTTC.

This clonotype has more than one count but fewer than ten. This rearrangement joins TRBV7-2 to TRBJ1-6; D gene ambiguous. V was pared by 1 base and J by 7 bases, with 5 bases between. The CDR3 has 13 amino acids. Germline V gene lookup returns CDR1 SGHTA and CDR2 FQGNSA. CDR3 sequence: CASSLEGNSPLHF. Here the CDR3 DNA reads TGTGCCAGCAGCTTAGAAGGGAATTCACCCCTCCACTTT.

This clonotype was picked up many times. The CDR3 coding sequence is TGTGCCAGCAGCAGAGGGGGAAATGAAAAACTGTTTTTT. Protein sequence: CASSRGGNEKLFF. The V and J genes are TRBV7-2 and TRBJ1-4; tentative D call: TRBD1 (6 bases). The V end lost 5 bases, the J end lost 5 bases, and 9 bases lay between the germline ends. Germline assignment: CDR1 SGHTA and CDR2 FQGNSA. The CDR3 covers 13 residues.

This clonotype has only a few counts. This rearrangement joins TRBV7-8 to TRBJ1-5, with D possibly being TRBD1 (6 bases). This CDR3 spans 14 amino acids. From germline, CDR1 is SGHVS and CDR2 FQNEAQ. Trimming removed 5 bases from V and 1 base from J, with 9 bases in between. For the CDR3, the DNA is TGTGCCAGCAGCGGGGACACAAGCAATCAGCCCCAGCATTTT. As protein: CASSGDTSNQPQHF.

This clonotype was picked up a small number of times. V usage is TRBV7-6 and J usage is TRBJ1-1; 7 bases match TRBD1. The V segment lost 7 bases and the J segment 0 bases; nucleotides outside the gene matches: 8. Germline-derived CDR1 and CDR2 are SGHVS and FNYEAQ. The CDR3 spans 15 residues. CDR3 protein: CASTQQGPMNTEAFF. In DNA, the CDR3 is TGTGCCAGCACCCAACAGGGGCCCATGAACACTGAAGCTTTCTTT.

The chain combines TRBV7-6 with TRBJ1-4; 9 positions match TRBD1. The trim removed 5 bases at V and 8 bases at J, leaving 9 bases unmatched. The germline gives CDR1 SGHVS, CDR2 FNYEAQ. This CDR3 has 15 amino acids. The CDR3 loop is CASSVGQGRREKLFF. In DNA, the CDR3 is TGTGCCAGCAGCGTCGGACAGGGGCGACGGGAAAAACTGTTTTTT. Full variable domain (missing parts from reference TRBV7-6 and TRBJ1-4): GAGVSQSPRYKVTKRGQDVALRCDPISGHVSLYWYRQALGQGPEFLTYFNYEAQQDKSGLPNDRFSAERPEGSISTLTIQRTEQRDSAMYRCASSVGQGRREKLFFGSGTQLSVL.